The rows below give T cell receptor beta chains drawn from one sample of a study of vaccination effects on CD4 cells after COVID-19. Libraries were prepared by immunoSEQ multiplex PCR; TCRdb keeps only in-frame clonotypes and omits some of them. The sample carries 30,000 or so clones, about 60% recorded once. Their antigens remain unidentified. The sequencing here drew on CD4+ T cells from PBMCs cultured without peptide, taken before COVID-19 vaccination. The receptors were sampled from a human donor who received a COVID-19 vaccine. CDR3s include the opening cysteine and the closing phenylalanine or tryptophan. D genes are given only for firm matches. Some rows mark clone size as missing; the rest say once, few, many or name a class of expanded clone.

D gene | J gene | V gene | clone size | CDR3 protein | CDR3 DNA
NA | TRBJ2-7 | TRBV6-6 | few | CASSYSGLSYEQYF | TGTGCCAGCAGTTACTCGGGACTTTCCTACGAGCAGTACTTC
NA | TRBJ1-2 | TRBV9 | NA | CASSVSRGALIDGYTF | TGTGCCAGCAGCGTAAGCCGGGGGGCGTTGATTGATGGCTACACCTTC
NA | TRBJ2-3 | TRBV27 | NA | CASSFFVGATDTQYF | TGTGCCAGCAGTTTTTTCGTAGGGGCAACAGATACGCAGTATTTT
NA | TRBJ1-2 | TRBV5-6 | NA | CASSLPGNYGYTF | TGTGCCAGCAGCTTGCCAGGGAACTATGGCTACACCTTC
NA | TRBJ1-6 | TRBV18 | NA | CASSPQDPGNSPLHF | TGTGCCAGCTCACCACAGGACCCAGGGAATTCACCCCTCCACTTT
NA | TRBJ2-6 | TRBV9 | NA | CASSPSVAAGANVLTF | TGTGCCAGCAGCCCCTCTGTCGCAGCCGGGGCCAACGTCCTGACTTTC
NA | TRBJ2-4 | TRBV7-9 | medium-sized | CASSLRGTDAKNIQYF | TGTGCCAGCAGCTTACGGGGGACCGATGCCAAAAACATTCAGTACTTC
NA | TRBJ1-6 | TRBV18 | NA | CASSLQGLDGDNSPLHF | TGTGCCAGCTCACTCCAAGGTTTGGACGGAGATAATTCACCCCTCCACTTT
NA | TRBJ2-5 | TRBV10-1 | NA | CASSLSGGAETQYF | TGCGCCAGCAGCCTTTCCGGGGGAGCGGAGACCCAGTACTTC
NA | TRBJ2-1 | TRBV6-5 | NA | CASSYSGSSYNEQFF | TGTGCCAGCAGTTACTCGGGTAGCTCCTACAATGAGCAGTTCTTC
TRBD2 | TRBJ2-3 | TRBV7-2 | few | CASSLSGGAFVGTDTQYF | TGTGCCAGCAGCCTGAGCGGGGGGGCCTTCGTGGGCACAGATACGCAGTATTTT
NA | TRBJ1-5 | TRBV6-5 | few | CASTLRQGSGQPQHF | TGTGCCAGCACCCTTCGGCAGGGGTCCGGTCAGCCCCAGCATTTT
NA | TRBJ1-1 | TRBV7-2 | NA | CASSLVPGTNTEAFF | TGTGCCAGCAGCTTAGTCCCGGGTACGAACACTGAAGCTTTCTTT
NA | TRBJ2-1 | TRBV12-5 | NA | CASGRGPTNEQFF | TGTGCTAGTGGTCGAGGGCCAACAAATGAGCAGTTCTTC
TRBD1 | TRBJ1-2 | TRBV11-2 | NA | CATRDRDGNYGYTF | TGTGCCACCAGGGACAGGGACGGTAACTATGGCTACACCTTC
NA | TRBJ2-1 | TRBV5-4 | NA | CASSLGGGTSYNEQFF | TGTGCCAGCAGCTTGGGTGGGGGCACTTCCTACAATGAGCAGTTCTTC
NA | TRBJ1-1 | TRBV11-2 | few | CASSLAGDTEAFF | TGTGCCAGCAGCCTAGCCGGGGACACTGAAGCTTTCTTT
NA | TRBJ1-1 | TRBV14 | few | CASSRIRENAEAFF | TGTGCCAGCAGCCGGATCAGGGAAAACGCTGAAGCTTTCTTT
NA | TRBJ1-1 | TRBV4-1 | few | CASSQGAAGRTEAFF | TGCGCCAGCAGCCAAGGGGCCGCAGGAAGAACTGAAGCTTTCTTT
NA | TRBJ2-2 | TRBV11-2 | NA | CASSLGGANTGELFF | TGTGCCAGCAGCTTAGGCGGGGCGAACACCGGGGAGCTGTTTTTT
NA | TRBJ2-3 | TRBV2 | few | CATAEEGTQYF | TGTGCCACCGCCGAGGAGGGTACGCAGTATTTT
NA | TRBJ1-1 | TRBV27 | NA | CASSLEGPNTEAFF | TGTGCCAGCAGTTTAGAAGGGCCGAACACTGAAGCTTTCTTT
NA | TRBJ2-7 | TRBV6-5 | NA | CASSYGGPEYEQYF | TGTGCCAGCAGTTACGGGGGTCCCGAATACGAGCAGTACTTC
TRBD1 | TRBJ1-5 | TRBV7-2 | NA | CASSPGQGIQPQHF | TGTGCCAGCAGCCCGGGACAGGGTATACAGCCCCAGCATTTT
NA | TRBJ1-6 | TRBV19 | few | CASSTGQSNSPLHF | TGTGCCAGTAGTACTGGACAAAGCAATTCACCCCTCCACTTT
TRBD2 | TRBJ2-4 | TRBV19 | few | CASTRTSGGVAKNIQYF | TGTGCCAGTACCCGGACTAGCGGGGGGGTAGCCAAAAACATTCAGTACTTC
TRBD1 | TRBJ2-3 | TRBV5-1 | NA | CASSLAGQATDTQYF | TGCGCCAGCAGCTTGGCGGGACAGGCTACAGATACGCAGTATTTT
TRBD1 | TRBJ1-2 | TRBV3-1/TRBV3-2 | few | CASSHPGQGIEGYTF | TGTGCCAGCAGCCATCCGGGACAGGGGATCGAGGGCTACACCTTC
TRBD1 | TRBJ2-5 | TRBV4-2 | NA | CASSRQDRGAETQYF | TGTGCCAGTAGCCGCCAGGACAGGGGTGCGGAGACCCAGTACTTC
NA | TRBJ1-5 | TRBV6-1 | NA | CASSEVDSYSNQPQHF | TGTGCCAGCAGTGAAGTGGACAGCTATAGCAATCAGCCCCAGCATTTT
NA | TRBJ1-2 | TRBV3-1/TRBV3-2 | NA | CASREQARRGGYTF | TGTGCCAGCAGGGAACAGGCAAGACGAGGGGGCTACACCTTC
NA | TRBJ1-2 | TRBV7-9 | few | CASSSTHRRRPGYGYTF | TGTGCCAGCAGCTCAACACATCGACGCCGCCCAGGCTATGGCTACACCTTC
NA | TRBJ2-5 | TRBV4-1 | NA | CASSQGTVYQETQYF | TGCGCCAGCAGCCAAGGGACCGTGTACCAAGAGACCCAGTACTTC
NA | TRBJ1-3 | TRBV7-2 | NA | CASSLGQGNTIYF | TGTGCCAGCAGCTTAGGTCAGGGAAACACCATATATTTT
TRBD1 | TRBJ2-7 | TRBV5-4 | NA | CASSVTTGNSYEQYF | TGTGCCAGCAGCGTGACGACAGGGAACTCCTACGAGCAGTACTTC
NA | TRBJ2-7 | TRBV7-9 | NA | CASSLSAYSYEQYF | TGTGCCAGCAGCTTATCGGCGTACTCCTACGAGCAGTACTTC